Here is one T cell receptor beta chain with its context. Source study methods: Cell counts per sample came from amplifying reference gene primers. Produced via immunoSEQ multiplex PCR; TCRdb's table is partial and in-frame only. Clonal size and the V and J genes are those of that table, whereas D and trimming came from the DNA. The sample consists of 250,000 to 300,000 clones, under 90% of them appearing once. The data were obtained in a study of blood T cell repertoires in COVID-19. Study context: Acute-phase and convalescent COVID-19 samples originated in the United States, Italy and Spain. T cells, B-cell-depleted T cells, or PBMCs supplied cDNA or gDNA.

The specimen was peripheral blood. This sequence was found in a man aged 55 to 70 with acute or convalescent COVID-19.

CDR3 amino acids: CASSMTGTSGETQYF. The CDR3 DNA sequence: TGTGCCAGTAGTATGACCGGGACTAGCGGAGAGACCCAGTACTTC. The chain employs TRBV19 and TRBJ2-5; 11 bases are a match to TRBD2. J gave up 4 bases and V 3 bases, and 4 bases lay outside the gene matches. The CDR3 loop spans 15 amino acids. Per the germline V gene, CDR1 is LNHDA and CDR2 is SQIVND (reference sequence). Full variable domain (missing parts from reference TRBV19 and TRBJ2-5): DGGITQSPKYLFRKEGQNVTLSCEQNLNHDAMYWYRQDPGQGLRLIYYSQIVNDFQKGDIAEGYSVSREKKESFPLTVTSAQKNPTAFYLCASSMTGTSGETQYFGPGTRLLVL.